This T cell receptor (beta chain) originates from a study of T cells after yellow fever vaccination. General study points: Detected again after the booster were most primary-vaccination clones, at nearly 97% CD4 and approximately 87% CD8.

This clonotype appeared many times. Its antigen is currently unknown. Germline-derived CDR1 and CDR2 are MGHDK and SYGVNS. The length of the CDR3 is 15 residues. Trimming removed 1 base at V and 1 base at J, with 7 bases between. One entry per CDR3 protein results from TCRdb running MiXCR on the 5' RACE reads. The sample carries 55,000 to 70,000 distinct CDR3 sequences, less than 8.5% recorded once. The chain carries TRBV25-1 and TRBJ2-2, with TRBD2 as a possible D gene (6 bases). The source material was CD8+ T cells sorted from PBMCs, sampled 35 to 50 days after the first yellow fever vaccination. The TCR comes from a man between 18 and 29 years old who received the YFV17D yellow fever vaccine. CDR3 bases: TGTGCCAGCAGTGAATTGGGGGGGAACACCGGGGAGCTGTTTTTT. Encoded protein: CASSELGGNTGELFF.